These T cell receptor beta chains were read from a single sample in a study of blood T cell repertoires in COVID-19. Produced via immunoSEQ multiplex PCR; TCRdb's table is partial and in-frame only. The sample carries approximately 220,000 clones, around 85% recorded once. Sequencing was done on a sample of PBMCs or T cells enriched from blood (not recorded which). Receptors originate from a woman aged 35 to 49 with acute COVID-19. Each CDR3 is given with its conserved first and last residue.

J: TRBJ1-2; V: TRBV9; CDR3: CASSDRGPAGQGNGYTF
J: TRBJ2-2; V: TRBV5-1; CDR3: CASSGETSPVTGELFF
J: TRBJ1-5; V: TRBV19; CDR3: CASSKEGQGLTRPQHF
J: TRBJ1-2; V: TRBV5-5; CDR3: CASSLSAGMNYGYTF
J: TRBJ2-7; V: TRBV6-5; CDR3: CASSLTPQGPYEQYF
J: TRBJ2-7; V: TRBV18; CDR3: CASSPRTGSYEQYF
J: TRBJ2-2; V: TRBV16; CDR3: CASSQSQGAGGPETGELFF
J: TRBJ1-2; V: TRBV5-1; CDR3: CASSLEPGVQGGYTF
J: TRBJ1-2; V: TRBV4-1; CDR3: CASSQGVWTGGDGYTF
J: TRBJ1-2; V: TRBV27; CDR3: CASSFGESYGYTF
J: TRBJ1-6; V: TRBV14; CDR3: CASSQQDFGALHF
J: TRBJ2-6; V: TRBV5-4; CDR3: CAGTRGGANVLTF
J: TRBJ2-3; V: TRBV7-9; CDR3: CASSPRQGFTDTQYF
J: TRBJ2-5; V: TRBV30; CDR3: CAWALTSGSQETQYF
J: TRBJ2-2; V: TRBV2; CDR3: CASSDASGTLTGELFF
J: TRBJ2-1; V: TRBV18; CDR3: CASSPELAGVVYNEQFF
J: TRBJ2-5; V: TRBV5-1; CDR3: CASSLGGIQETQYF
J: TRBJ2-1; V: TRBV6-2/TRBV6-3; CDR3: CASSYYSGRDEQFF
J: TRBJ2-1; V: TRBV28; CDR3: CASRADSGNYNEQFF
J: TRBJ2-2; V: TRBV18; CDR3: CASSPPTHPANTGELFF
J: TRBJ2-3; V: TRBV7-6; CDR3: CASSPRLGPSTDTQYF
J: TRBJ2-7; V: TRBV5-1; CDR3: CASSLKSRIHYYEQYF
J: TRBJ2-4; V: TRBV5-1; CDR3: CASSSGTAGDIQYF
J: TRBJ2-2; V: TRBV24-1; CDR3: CATSAPGQEVTGELFF
J: TRBJ1-1; V: TRBV28; CDR3: CASPGQGLNTEAFF
J: TRBJ2-7; V: TRBV11-1; CDR3: CASSLDAGTRYEQYF
J: TRBJ2-1; V: TRBV7-8; CDR3: CASSLQANRFYNEQFF
J: TRBJ2-2; V: TRBV7-3; CDR3: CASSLMGQGNTGELFF
J: TRBJ2-4; V: TRBV19; CDR3: CASSMAGTGGNIQYF
J: TRBJ1-1; V: TRBV11-2; CDR3: CASRKQGANTEAFF
J: TRBJ2-4; V: TRBV4-1; CDR3: CASSQLGLAKNIQYF
J: TRBJ2-1; V: TRBV11-3; CDR3: CASSPRLAGGSNEQFF
J: TRBJ2-1; V: TRBV7-9; CDR3: CASSYGTSDEQFF
J: TRBJ2-5; V: TRBV18; CDR3: CASSPGLQETQYF
J: TRBJ1-6; V: TRBV5-3; CDR3: CARSSGQGRWECNSPLHF
J: TRBJ2-7; V: TRBV24-1; CDR3: CATSDPGTRTSEQYF
J: TRBJ1-3; V: TRBV4-3; CDR3: CASSQEGPGKNTIYF
J: TRBJ2-1; V: TRBV6-4; CDR3: CASSSGTSAYNEQFF
J: TRBJ1-2; V: TRBV4-1; CDR3: CASSQGDMLGGGYTF
J: TRBJ2-7; V: TRBV5-1; CDR3: CASSLLAESSYEQYF
J: TRBJ2-7; V: TRBV25-1; CDR3: CASSDIPGQGAYEQYF
J: TRBJ1-3; V: TRBV6-6; CDR3: CASRNGGSGNTIYF
J: TRBJ1-5; V: TRBV3-1/TRBV3-2; CDR3: CASSQVGSQPQHF
J: TRBJ2-7; V: TRBV30; CDR3: CAWSTDRSYEQYF
J: TRBJ1-1; V: TRBV19; CDR3: CASSITGYTEAFF
J: TRBJ1-2; V: TRBV7-3; CDR3: CASSGDRLGYTF
J: TRBJ1-1; V: TRBV28; CDR3: CASSLVTPGGMAFF
J: TRBJ1-1; V: TRBV11-1; CDR3: CASLGGGYTEAFF
J: TRBJ2-3; V: TRBV29-1; CDR3: CSVIGLVTDTQYF
J: TRBJ2-6; V: TRBV18; CDR3: CASSPLEPQMPSGANVLTF
J: TRBJ2-7; V: TRBV28; CDR3: CASSSRLAAYEQYF
J: TRBJ1-5; V: TRBV10-2; CDR3: CASTGTGQGAQPQHF
J: TRBJ2-2; V: TRBV7-7; CDR3: CASSLGRGQAGELFF